The rows below give T cell receptor beta chains drawn from one sample of a study. TCRdb re-derived calls from the RT-PCR reads in MiXCR, one entry per CDR3 protein. The table shows hundreds of thousands of distinct CDR3 sequences, with 14% occurring only once. Sequencing was performed on memory CD4+ T cells from blood. These receptors originate from a female donor in good health, serving as a healthy control. CDR3s include the opening cysteine and the closing phenylalanine or tryptophan. Each record gives: V gene, clone size, J gene, D gene, CDR3 protein, CDR3 DNA. A D gene is named only where the DNA matches it firmly. Rows may omit the clone size; those that give it use once, few, many or a size class.

v_call: TRBV7-6; clone_size: few; j_call: TRBJ2-5; d_call: NA; cdr3_aa: CASSLEDPRHQETQYF; cdr3_nt: TGTGCCAGCAGCTTAGAGGATCCTAGACACCAAGAGACCCAGTACTTC
v_call: TRBV5-1; clone_size: few; j_call: TRBJ2-5; d_call: TRBD1; cdr3_aa: CASSLTRRQGETQYF; cdr3_nt: TGCGCCAGCAGCTTGACGAGGCGACAGGGGGAGACCCAGTACTTC
v_call: TRBV7-7; clone_size: few; j_call: TRBJ2-1; d_call: TRBD2; cdr3_aa: CASSFSARASGRGEQFF; cdr3_nt: TGTGCTAGCAGCTTCTCAGCCCGGGCTAGCGGGAGAGGGGAGCAGTTCTTC
v_call: TRBV27; clone_size: NA; j_call: TRBJ2-6; d_call: NA; cdr3_aa: CASRQEPGWANVLTF; cdr3_nt: TGTGCCAGCAGACAGGAGCCTGGATGGGCCAACGTCCTGACTTTC
v_call: TRBV10-3; clone_size: NA; j_call: TRBJ1-5; d_call: NA; cdr3_aa: CAISDGGVHQPQHF; cdr3_nt: TGTGCCATCAGTGACGGGGGGGTTCATCAGCCCCAGCATTTT
v_call: TRBV6-5; clone_size: many; j_call: TRBJ2-5; d_call: NA; cdr3_aa: CASSYRAGRETQYF; cdr3_nt: TGTGCCAGCAGTTACCGGGCAGGGCGAGAGACCCAGTACTTC
v_call: TRBV7-6; clone_size: NA; j_call: TRBJ2-7; d_call: NA; cdr3_aa: CASSSHSTGEQYF; cdr3_nt: TGTGCCAGCAGCTCTCACTCCACTGGCGAGCAGTACTTC
v_call: TRBV28; clone_size: many; j_call: TRBJ2-1; d_call: TRBD1; cdr3_aa: CASSPGTGGRNEQFF; cdr3_nt: TGTGCCAGCAGTCCCGGGACAGGGGGCAGGAATGAGCAGTTCTTC
v_call: TRBV9; clone_size: NA; j_call: TRBJ2-7; d_call: TRBD2; cdr3_aa: CASSASSGGGAYEQYF; cdr3_nt: TGTGCCAGCAGCGCTTCTTCCGGCGGGGGGGCGTACGAGCAGTACTTC
v_call: TRBV29-1; clone_size: NA; j_call: TRBJ1-2; d_call: NA; cdr3_aa: CSPGIGTLNYGYTF; cdr3_nt: TGCAGCCCCGGTATCGGGACTCTTAACTATGGCTACACCTTC
v_call: TRBV7-2; clone_size: few; j_call: TRBJ2-5; d_call: NA; cdr3_aa: CASSLVGGVAETQYF; cdr3_nt: TGTGCCAGCAGCTTAGTGGGCGGGGTTGCAGAGACCCAGTACTTC
v_call: TRBV25-1; clone_size: few; j_call: TRBJ2-1; d_call: NA; cdr3_aa: CASSDLGVIGSYNEQFF; cdr3_nt: TGTGCCAGCAGTGACCTGGGGGTTATAGGCTCCTACAATGAGCAGTTCTTC
v_call: TRBV12-5; clone_size: few; j_call: TRBJ1-2; d_call: NA; cdr3_aa: CASGLTSEARGYTF; cdr3_nt: TGTGCTAGTGGTTTGACCTCAGAAGCACGGGGCTACACCTTC
v_call: TRBV12-3/TRBV12-4; clone_size: once; j_call: TRBJ2-1; d_call: TRBD2; cdr3_aa: CASRTSGRSYNEQFF; cdr3_nt: TGTGCCAGCAGAACGAGCGGGAGGTCTTACAATGAGCAGTTCTTC
v_call: TRBV5-1; clone_size: NA; j_call: TRBJ1-6; d_call: TRBD1; cdr3_aa: CASSGGTGKRDSPLHF; cdr3_nt: TGCGCCAGCAGCGGCGGGACAGGAAAACGGGATTCACCCCTCCACTTT
v_call: TRBV27; clone_size: few; j_call: TRBJ1-5; d_call: NA; cdr3_aa: CASSLYVGSNQPQHF; cdr3_nt: TGTGCCAGCAGTTTATATGTGGGGAGCAATCAGCCCCAGCATTTT
v_call: TRBV5-4; clone_size: many; j_call: TRBJ2-5; d_call: NA; cdr3_aa: CASSLGQSTQYF; cdr3_nt: TGTGCCAGCAGCTTGGGACAGTCCACCCAGTACTTC
v_call: TRBV6-2/TRBV6-3; clone_size: NA; j_call: TRBJ2-2; d_call: NA; cdr3_aa: CASSYVRGTGELFF; cdr3_nt: TGTGCCAGCAGTTACGTTCGGGGTACCGGGGAGCTGTTTTTT
v_call: TRBV5-6; clone_size: NA; j_call: TRBJ2-7; d_call: TRBD1; cdr3_aa: CASSFLGQSSYEQYF; cdr3_nt: TGTGCCAGCAGCTTTTTGGGACAGAGCTCCTACGAGCAGTACTTC
v_call: TRBV27; clone_size: many; j_call: TRBJ1-6; d_call: TRBD1; cdr3_aa: CASSLNRGVNSPLHF; cdr3_nt: TGTGCCAGCAGTTTAAACAGGGGCGTCAATTCACCCCTCCACTTT
v_call: TRBV7-3; clone_size: few; j_call: TRBJ2-1; d_call: TRBD2; cdr3_aa: CASSREAGAYNEQFF; cdr3_nt: TGTGCCAGCAGCCGGGAAGCGGGGGCATACAATGAGCAGTTCTTC
v_call: TRBV5-6; clone_size: few; j_call: TRBJ2-3; d_call: TRBD2; cdr3_aa: CASSFSGISDTQYF; cdr3_nt: TGTGCCAGCAGCTTTAGCGGGATCTCAGATACGCAGTATTTT
v_call: TRBV9; clone_size: NA; j_call: TRBJ2-2; d_call: TRBD2; cdr3_aa: CASSVGAGANTGELFF; cdr3_nt: TGTGCCAGCAGCGTAGGAGCGGGGGCGAACACCGGGGAGCTGTTTTTT
v_call: TRBV12-3/TRBV12-4; clone_size: NA; j_call: TRBJ2-5; d_call: NA; cdr3_aa: CASRISFQETQYF; cdr3_nt: TGTGCCAGCAGAATAAGTTTCCAAGAGACCCAGTACTTC
v_call: TRBV28; clone_size: few; j_call: TRBJ2-2; d_call: NA; cdr3_aa: CASRQWTGELFF; cdr3_nt: TGTGCCAGCAGACAGTGGACCGGGGAGCTGTTTTTT
v_call: TRBV12-3/TRBV12-4; clone_size: NA; j_call: TRBJ1-1; d_call: NA; cdr3_aa: CASSLYPEGEAFF; cdr3_nt: TGTGCCAGCAGTTTATATCCGGAGGGTGAAGCTTTCTTT
v_call: TRBV4-2; clone_size: many; j_call: TRBJ2-4; d_call: NA; cdr3_aa: CASKGGRLAKNIQYF; cdr3_nt: TGTGCCAGCAAGGGGGGGCGTCTAGCCAAAAACATTCAGTACTTC
v_call: TRBV2; clone_size: few; j_call: TRBJ1-5; d_call: NA; cdr3_aa: CASTPGLPSNQPQHF; cdr3_nt: TGTGCCAGCACCCCGGGCCTACCTAGCAATCAGCCCCAGCATTTT
v_call: TRBV7-2; clone_size: NA; j_call: TRBJ1-3; d_call: TRBD1; cdr3_aa: CASSTQTGLSGNTIYF; cdr3_nt: TGTGCCAGCAGCACCCAGACAGGGCTCTCTGGAAACACCATATATTTT
v_call: TRBV5-1; clone_size: many; j_call: TRBJ2-3; d_call: TRBD1; cdr3_aa: CASSLQGAEADTQYF; cdr3_nt: TGCGCCAGCAGCCTGCAGGGGGCTGAGGCAGATACGCAGTATTTT
v_call: TRBV27; clone_size: NA; j_call: TRBJ2-3; d_call: TRBD2; cdr3_aa: CASSSPGLAGGQYF; cdr3_nt: TGTGCCAGCAGTTCTCCGGGACTAGCGGGGGGGCAGTATTTT
v_call: TRBV27; clone_size: few; j_call: TRBJ2-7; d_call: TRBD2; cdr3_aa: CASSEREGLYEQYF; cdr3_nt: TGTGCCAGCAGTGAGCGGGAGGGCCTTTACGAGCAGTACTTC
v_call: TRBV28; clone_size: NA; j_call: TRBJ2-7; d_call: TRBD1; cdr3_aa: CASSREDRGRKYF; cdr3_nt: TGTGCCAGCAGCCGGGAGGACAGGGGGAGAAAGTACTTC
v_call: TRBV27; clone_size: NA; j_call: TRBJ1-2; d_call: TRBD1; cdr3_aa: CASSLPLGTGGDGYTF; cdr3_nt: TGTGCCAGCAGTCTTCCTCTCGGGACAGGGGGGGATGGCTACACCTTC
v_call: TRBV4-1; clone_size: many; j_call: TRBJ1-5; d_call: NA; cdr3_aa: CASSRVQGSDQPQHF; cdr3_nt: TGCGCCAGCAGCCGAGTACAGGGATCCGACCAGCCCCAGCATTTT
v_call: TRBV11-2; clone_size: NA; j_call: TRBJ2-1; d_call: NA; cdr3_aa: CASSYPREWQFF; cdr3_nt: TGTGCCAGCAGTTATCCAAGGGAATGGCAGTTCTTC
v_call: TRBV24-1; clone_size: few; j_call: TRBJ2-1; d_call: NA; cdr3_aa: CATSDRPRASSYNEQFF; cdr3_nt: TGTGCCACCAGTGACCGCCCCCGGGCGAGCTCCTACAATGAGCAGTTCTTC
v_call: TRBV5-5; clone_size: many; j_call: TRBJ2-1; d_call: NA; cdr3_aa: CASSRSIDNTYNEQFF; cdr3_nt: TGTGCCAGCAGCCGTAGCATAGACAATACCTACAATGAGCAGTTCTTC
v_call: TRBV5-1; clone_size: many; j_call: TRBJ2-3; d_call: NA; cdr3_aa: CASSGDVLTTDTQYF; cdr3_nt: TGCGCCAGCAGCGGGGACGTACTAACCACAGATACGCAGTATTTT
v_call: TRBV20-1; clone_size: few; j_call: TRBJ2-7; d_call: NA; cdr3_aa: CSAQATSYEQYF; cdr3_nt: TGCAGTGCACAGGCCACCTCCTACGAGCAGTACTTC
v_call: TRBV24-1; clone_size: NA; j_call: TRBJ2-7; d_call: TRBD2; cdr3_aa: CAIGLAGREQYF; cdr3_nt: TGTGCCATAGGACTAGCGGGTCGCGAGCAGTACTTC
v_call: TRBV29-1; clone_size: NA; j_call: TRBJ1-1; d_call: NA; cdr3_aa: CSAPDTAHAFF; cdr3_nt: TGCAGCGCGCCAGATACCGCCCACGCTTTCTTT
v_call: TRBV4-3; clone_size: many; j_call: TRBJ2-5; d_call: NA; cdr3_aa: CASSQGSRGEETQYF; cdr3_nt: TGCGCCAGCAGCCAAGGGAGTCGCGGCGAAGAGACCCAGTACTTC
v_call: TRBV30; clone_size: NA; j_call: TRBJ2-3; d_call: TRBD1; cdr3_aa: CAWSSQGGSLTDTQYF; cdr3_nt: TGTGCCTGGAGTTCACAGGGGGGCAGCCTCACAGATACGCAGTATTTT
v_call: TRBV29-1; clone_size: many; j_call: TRBJ1-2; d_call: NA; cdr3_aa: CSVGGPGEGRYGYTF; cdr3_nt: TGCAGCGTTGGGGGGCCGGGGGAGGGCCGGTATGGCTACACCTTC
v_call: TRBV7-9; clone_size: NA; j_call: TRBJ2-5; d_call: NA; cdr3_aa: CASSHQGETQYF; cdr3_nt: TGTGCCAGCAGTCACCAAGGGGAGACCCAGTACTTC
v_call: TRBV11-2; clone_size: few; j_call: TRBJ2-1; d_call: NA; cdr3_aa: CASSTSREKGYNEQFF; cdr3_nt: TGTGCCAGCAGCACCAGCAGGGAGAAGGGTTACAATGAGCAGTTCTTC
v_call: TRBV12-3/TRBV12-4; clone_size: many; j_call: TRBJ1-4; d_call: NA; cdr3_aa: CASIARGGDEKLFF; cdr3_nt: TGTGCCAGCATCGCGCGAGGGGGTGATGAAAAACTGTTTTTT
v_call: TRBV7-8; clone_size: NA; j_call: TRBJ2-3; d_call: TRBD2; cdr3_aa: CASSLGRLAGPDTQYF; cdr3_nt: TGTGCCAGCAGTTTGGGTAGGCTAGCGGGACCAGATACGCAGTATTTT
v_call: TRBV2; clone_size: NA; j_call: TRBJ2-7; d_call: NA; cdr3_aa: CASSVEAGSYEQYF; cdr3_nt: TGTGCCAGCAGTGTGGAGGCGGGGTCCTACGAGCAGTACTTC
v_call: TRBV6-5; clone_size: many; j_call: TRBJ2-7; d_call: TRBD2; cdr3_aa: CASSYSGTSAQLYEQYF; cdr3_nt: TGTGCCAGCAGTTACTCTGGGACTAGCGCGCAACTATACGAGCAGTACTTC
v_call: TRBV7-2; clone_size: many; j_call: TRBJ1-1; d_call: NA; cdr3_aa: CASSLINVTEAFF; cdr3_nt: TGTGCCAGCAGCTTGATTAATGTGACTGAAGCTTTCTTT
v_call: TRBV10-3; clone_size: NA; j_call: TRBJ2-3; d_call: TRBD2; cdr3_aa: CAISAGSGGAGGDTQYF; cdr3_nt: TGTGCCATCAGTGCAGGGAGCGGGGGGGCCGGAGGGGATACGCAGTATTTT
v_call: TRBV4-3; clone_size: NA; j_call: TRBJ2-1; d_call: NA; cdr3_aa: CASSQGAGKAVEQFF; cdr3_nt: TGCGCCAGCAGCCAAGGCGCGGGGAAAGCGGTTGAGCAGTTCTTC
v_call: TRBV29-1; clone_size: many; j_call: TRBJ2-1; d_call: TRBD2; cdr3_aa: CSVDIGTSTNEQFF; cdr3_nt: TGCAGCGTTGACATCGGGACTAGCACAAATGAGCAGTTCTTC
v_call: TRBV6-2/TRBV6-3; clone_size: many; j_call: TRBJ2-3; d_call: TRBD2; cdr3_aa: CASSPGTTLITQYF; cdr3_nt: TGTGCCAGCAGCCCCGGGACTACCCTCATCACGCAGTATTTT
v_call: TRBV6-6; clone_size: few; j_call: TRBJ1-2; d_call: NA; cdr3_aa: CASSYEERGAQGYTF; cdr3_nt: TGTGCCAGCAGTTACGAGGAAAGGGGAGCGCAGGGCTACACCTTC